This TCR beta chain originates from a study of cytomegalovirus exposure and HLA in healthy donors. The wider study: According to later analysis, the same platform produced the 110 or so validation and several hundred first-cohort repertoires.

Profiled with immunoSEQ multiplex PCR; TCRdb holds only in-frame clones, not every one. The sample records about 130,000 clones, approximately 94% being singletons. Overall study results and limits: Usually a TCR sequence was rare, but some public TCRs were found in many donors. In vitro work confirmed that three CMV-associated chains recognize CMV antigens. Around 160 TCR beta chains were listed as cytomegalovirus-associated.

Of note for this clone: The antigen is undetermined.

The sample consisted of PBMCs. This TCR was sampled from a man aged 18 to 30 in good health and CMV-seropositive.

The CDR3 bases are TGTGCCAGCTCACCCAAGGAGGGACAAGAGACCCAGTACTTC. This encodes CASSPKEGQETQYF. V gene TRBV18 combines with J gene TRBJ2-5, with D perhaps TRBD2 (6 bases). V lost 3 bases to trimming and J lost 2 bases, with 10 bases between them. The CDR3 extends over 14 amino acids. Looked up from germline, CDR1 is KGHSH and CDR2 is LQKENI.